These T cell receptor beta chains were read from a single sample in a study of blood T cell repertoires in COVID-19. The method was immunoSEQ multiplex PCR; TCRdb's version includes in-frame clones alone and lacks a portion of them. Counted here are roughly 220,000 clones, around four fifths occurring once; the ten biggest clones make up 15% to 20%. What was sequenced was peripheral blood. Every receptor here comes from a man under 40 with active or convalescent COVID-19. The conserved cysteine and the conserved F or W are not part of the CDR3 here. Size values are once, few and many counts, or a class for expanded clones, and some rows have none.

>TRBV7-2|.|TRBJ1-3
ASSLYRDFGPIY
>TRBV13|.|TRBJ2-5
ASSPGVAGVETQY
>TRBV23-1|few|TRBJ1-5
ASSQSNHSGNQPQH
>TRBV9|.|TRBJ2-1
ASSVAGGNYNEQF
>TRBV4-3|.|TRBJ2-7
ASSQGTSQSYEQY
>TRBV5-1|once|TRBJ2-7
ASSSRAAGEQY
>TRBV7-7|once|TRBJ1-1
ASSLGLGTEAF
>TRBV10-2|.|TRBJ1-1
ASLEGNTEAF
>TRBV12-3/TRBV12-4|few|TRBJ1-2
ASSPGTASPGY
>TRBV19|.|TRBJ1-6
ASSIQGSPLH
>TRBV7-9|.|TRBJ1-2
ASSRSGQGTYGYT
>TRBV3-1/TRBV3-2|.|TRBJ2-7
ASSQGGEAIYEQY
>TRBV4-3|.|TRBJ2-5
ASSQWDSPQETQY
>TRBV28|.|TRBJ1-5
ASSLDGGVANQPQH
>TRBV5-1|.|TRBJ1-2
ASSSTPSGTSVGYT
>TRBV5-1|many|TRBJ2-2
ASSPPRTMSTGELF
>TRBV19|.|TRBJ1-1
ASSGPGHPNTEAF
>TRBV13|.|TRBJ1-1
ASSLTGSNTEAF
>TRBV5-5|.|TRBJ2-3
ASSFSGGPDTQY
>TRBV30|few|TRBJ1-2
ASQENYGYT
>TRBV28|.|TRBJ2-1
ASSLSQIYNEQF
>TRBV7-2|.|TRBJ2-7
ASSLSGQSSYEQY
>TRBV28|.|TRBJ1-2
ASSQGSINYGYT
>TRBV19|.|TRBJ2-7
ASSRGLAGPYEQY
>TRBV7-9|.|TRBJ1-1
ASSSPSYQTEAF
>TRBV3-1/TRBV3-2|.|TRBJ2-7
ASSQWEGQYEQY
>TRBV28|.|TRBJ1-5
ASRVNNQPQH
>TRBV6-5|.|TRBJ2-1
ASSPSGGPYNEQF
>TRBV3-1/TRBV3-2|.|TRBJ2-5
ASETRTYQETQY
>TRBV7-8|.|TRBJ1-2
ASSPLDRGRGYT